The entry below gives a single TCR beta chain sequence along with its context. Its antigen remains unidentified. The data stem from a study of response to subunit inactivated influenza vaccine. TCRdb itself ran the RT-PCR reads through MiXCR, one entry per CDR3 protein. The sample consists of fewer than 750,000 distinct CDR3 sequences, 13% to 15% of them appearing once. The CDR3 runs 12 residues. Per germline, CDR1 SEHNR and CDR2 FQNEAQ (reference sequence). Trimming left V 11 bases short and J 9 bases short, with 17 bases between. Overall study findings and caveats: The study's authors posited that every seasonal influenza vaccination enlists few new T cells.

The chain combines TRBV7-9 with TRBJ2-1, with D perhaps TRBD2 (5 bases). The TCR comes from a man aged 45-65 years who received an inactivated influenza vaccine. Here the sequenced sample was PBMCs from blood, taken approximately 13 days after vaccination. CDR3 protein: CALGRLEGEQFF. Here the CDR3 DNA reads TGTGCCCTCGGACGGCTAGAGGGTGAGCAGTTCTTC.